These 29 T cell receptor beta chains were sequenced from one sample in a study of molecular identifiers for immune sequencing clone quantification (dated by TCRdb to between 2017 and 2018). The protocol used for the library was PCR. The sequencer was a NextSeq 500. The public sequencing data were trimmed at Q25 with fastp and processed into clonotypes with MiXCR by TCRdb, which kept only in-frame beta chains. Each CDR3 protein gets just one entry, which takes the most common genes and DNA from the rows behind it. Counted in this sample were about 630,000 distinct CDR3 sequences; about 25% of them appeared once. About 0.8% of the sample is in the top ten clones. Sequencing was done on a sample of naive CD8+ T cells from blood, with Jurkat cell RNA spiked in. In the paper's terms, the cell subset or site label means: FACS-sorted CD8+CD4-CCR7+CD45RA+ naive T cells. The receptors stem from a human donor in good health. Some libraries in this study had Jurkat cell RNA spiked in.

This clonotype was observed a handful of times. V and J are TRBV28 and TRBJ2-5; D may correspond to TRBD1 or TRBD2 (6 bases each). V lost 6 bases to trimming and J lost 5 bases, with 16 bases between them. The CDR3 runs to 14 residues. Germline V gene lookup returns CDR1 MDHEN and CDR2 SYDVKM. CDR3 bases: TGTGCCAGCAGGGGGGGCTGGACCGGGGAGACCCAGTACTTC. This gives the protein CASRGGWTGETQYF. Based on the CDR3 plus reference TRBV28 and TRBJ2-5, the full variable domain is DVKVTQSSRYLVKRTGEKVFLECVQDMDHENMFWYRQDPGLGLRLIYFSYDVKMKEKGDIPEGYSVSREKKERFSLILESASTNQTSMYLCASRGGWTGETQYFGPGTRLLVL.

The V and J genes are TRBV29-1 and TRBJ2-1, with D maybe TRBD2 (6 bases). The CDR3 sequence is 14 residues long. The V end lost 7 bases, the J end lost 5 bases, and 18 bases lay between the germline ends. The germline V gene has CDR1 SQVTM and CDR2 ANQGSEA. CDR3 bases: TGCAGCGCCCCCCAGCGGGCATCAGACAATGAGCAGTTCTTC. This translates into CSAPQRASDNEQFF.

V and J are TRBV25-1 and TRBJ2-7; D possibly corresponds to TRBD1 (6 bases). Trimming took off 10 bases at V and 3 bases at J, with 13 bases between the two ends. CDR1 and CDR2 from the germline V gene are MGHDK and SYGVNS. This CDR3 contains 12 residues. The CDR3 loop reads CATSGTYYEQYF. CDR3 sequence (DNA): TGTGCCACCTCCGGGACATACTACGAGCAGTACTTC.

This clonotype was detected only a few times. The chain uses TRBV9 and TRBJ2-3, with D perhaps matching TRBD2 (6 bases). The CDR3 runs 14 residues. Trimming removed 0 bases from V and 5 bases from J, with 10 bases in between. In germline, CDR1 is SGDLS, CDR2 YYNGEE. The chain's CDR3 is CASSVVGEVDTQYF. The CDR3 DNA is TGTGCCAGCAGCGTAGTGGGGGAGGTAGATACGCAGTATTTT.

Turning to this clonotype: One end of the junction does not line up with germline, which may come from a read error. This chain links TRBV7-9 with TRBJ1-4, with 9 bases that match TRBD1. The CDR3 spans 18 residues. Germline V gene lookup returns CDR1 SEHNR and CDR2 FQNEAQ (reference sequence). CDR3 protein: CASSSLQGAPATNEKLVF. The CDR3 coding sequence is TGTGCCAGCAGCTCATTACAGGGGGCTCCGGCAACTAATGAAAAACTGGTTTTT.

The table lists this clonotype with a few counts. The chain has TRBV6-6 and TRBJ2-5; 7 nucleotides match TRBD1. This CDR3 comprises 14 residues. V was pared by 4 bases and J by 4 bases, with 6 bases of the junction left unmatched. The germline V gene encodes CDR1 MNHNY and CDR2 SVGAGI (reference sequence). This chain's CDR3 is CASSSTGLLETQYF. In DNA form, the CDR3 reads TGTGCCAGCAGTTCGACAGGGCTCCTAGAGACCCAGTACTTC.

This sequence joins TRBV2 and TRBJ2-5; 9 positions match TRBD1. Germline loops: CDR1 SNHLY, CDR2 FYNNEI. This CDR3 region has 15 residues. V lost 3 bases, J lost 9 bases, and 11 bases stayed unmatched. DNA for the CDR3: TGTGCCAGCAGTGAGATTCACAGGGGGCTGGAGCCCCAGTACTTC. This translates into CASSEIHRGLEPQYF.

The V and J genes are TRBV6-2 or TRBV6-3 and TRBJ2-7, with D unresolved. V lost 2 bases to trimming and J lost 4 bases, with 9 bases between them. Germline loops: CDR1 MNHEY, CDR2 SVGEGT. This CDR3 is built from 13 residues. In DNA, the CDR3 is TGTGCCAGCAGTTACAGCCGGCCTTACGAGCAGTACTTC. This gives the protein CASSYSRPYEQYF.

As to this clonotype: It may be a read error: a sequence one base away is much more abundant. Lacking the conserved final phenylalanine or tryptophan, this CDR3 likely reflects a read error. The V and J genes are TRBV12-3 or TRBV12-4 and TRBJ2-3, with D tentatively TRBD1 or TRBD2 (6 bases each). Between the trimmed V and J ends, which lost 2 bases and 0 bases, there was a span of 9 bases. The CDR3 sequence is 15 residues long. The CDR3 DNA reads TGTGCCAGCAGTTTATGGGGGGCAAGCACAGATACGCAGTATCTT. Its translation: CASSLWGASTDTQYL.

The chain carries TRBV6-5 and TRBJ2-1; 10 bases fit TRBD2. Losses at the gene ends were 4 bases for V and 10 bases for J; bases not matched to a gene: 4. Germline assignment: CDR1 MNHEY and CDR2 SVGAGI. This CDR3 region has 13 residues. The CDR3 bases are TGTGCCAGCAGTTTAGCGGGAGGAGGGGAGCAGTTCTTC. It encodes CASSLAGGGEQFF.

This clonotype was observed a handful of times. Its ends do not fully match the called genes, so a read error is possible. The chain combines TRBV4-1 with TRBJ2-2, with a tentative D call TRBD1 (6 bases). The CDR3 is made up of 15 amino acids. Germline V gene lookup returns CDR1 MGHRA and CDR2 YSYEKL. DNA of the CDR3: TGCGCCAGCAGCCCAGGGGTCGCGAACACTGGGGAGCTGTTTTTT. Translation gives CASSPGVANTGELFF.

The table lists this clonotype with a few counts. The gene calls are TRBV4-3 and TRBJ1-1; TRBD1 might be the D (5 bases). CDR3 length: 14 amino acids. The ends were cut back, 0 bases at V and 3 bases at J, with 8 bases in the middle. CDR1 LGHNA and CDR2 YSLEER come from the germline V gene. The CDR3 DNA follows: TGCGCCAGCAGCCAAGATTGGGGGGACACTGAAGCTTTCTTT. It is translated as CASSQDWGDTEAFF.

This clonotype was counted at least ten times. The rearrangement links TRBV29-1 to TRBJ2-2; 9 bases match TRBD1. CDR3 size: 15 residues. Losses at the gene ends were 2 bases for V and 7 bases for J; bases not matched to a gene: 8. CDR1 and CDR2 from the germline V gene are SQVTM and ANQGSEA. The CDR3 loop is CSVESQGAIGGELFF. In DNA, the CDR3 is TGCAGCGTTGAATCACAGGGGGCAATAGGCGGGGAGCTGTTTTTT.

The chain joins TRBV11-1 to TRBJ2-7, with a possible D match to TRBD1 (6 bases). The ends were cut back, 5 bases at V and 5 bases at J, with 19 bases in the middle. Germline loops: CDR1 SGHAT, CDR2 FQDESV (reference sequence). The CDR3 length is 15 residues. CDR3 in DNA: TGTGCCAGCAGCCCGAGCAGGGGTCTAGGGGACGAGCAGTACTTC. Its protein product is CASSPSRGLGDEQYF. Full variable domain (rest looked up from reference TRBV11-1 and TRBJ2-7): EAEVAQSPRYKITEKSQAVAFWCDPISGHATLYWYRQILGQGPELLVQFQDESVVDDSQLPKDRFSAERLKGVDSTLKIQPAELGDSAMYLCASSPSRGLGDEQYFGPGTRLTVT.

This clonotype was detected a few times. The chain combines TRBV6-5 with TRBJ1-5; the D is unclear. This CDR3 contains 15 residues. Per the germline V gene, CDR1 is MNHEY and CDR2 is SVGAGI. V gave up 0 bases and J gave up 1 base, with 7 bases separating them. This CDR3 is CASSYSTQSNQPQHF. CDR3 DNA sequence: TGTGCCAGCAGTTACTCGACACAGAGCAATCAGCCCCAGCATTTT.

This clonotype was seen only a few times. J is TRBJ2-3 and V is TRBV3-1, with 13 bases lining up with TRBD2. Germline loops: CDR1 LGHDT, CDR2 YNNKEL (reference sequence). V gave up 0 bases and J gave up 2 bases; unmatched junction bases: 2. This CDR3 contains 17 residues. The CDR3 bases are TGTGCCAGCAGCCAAGAGGGACTAGCGGGATACACAGATACGCAGTATTTT. The encoded protein is CASSQEGLAGYTDTQYF.

This clonotype was recorded once. The CDR3: CASSSRRSGEQYF. The CDR3 DNA reads as TGTGCCAGCAGCTCTAGGCGCAGTGGCGAGCAGTACTTC. The rearrangement uses TRBV7-8 and TRBJ2-7; no reliable D call. Trimming removed 4 bases from V and 6 bases from J, with 13 bases in between. Germline assignment: CDR1 SGHVS and CDR2 FQNEAQ. The CDR3 is made up of 13 amino acids. Full variable domain (outside the CDR3, taken from reference TRBV7-8 and TRBJ2-7): GAGVSQSPRYKVAKRGQDVALRCDPISGHVSLFWYQQALGQGPEFLTYFQNEAQLDKSGLPSDRFFAERPEGSVSTLKIQRTQQEDSAVYLCASSSRRSGEQYFGPGTRLTVT.

Comment on this clonotype: A much larger clone is a single base away; this may be a read error. The chain joins TRBV29-1 to TRBJ1-2, with D perhaps TRBD1 (5 bases). From germline, CDR1 is SQVTM and CDR2 ANQGSEA. This CDR3 contains 14 residues. CDR3 sequence: CSVEVQVFSYGYPF. The CDR3 bases are TGCAGCGTTGAAGTACAGGTCTTTTCTTACGGCTACCCCTTC.

This clonotype was seen only a few times. This chain uses TRBV7-6 with TRBJ2-5, with 10 bases that match TRBD2. Trimming removed 0 bases from V and 2 bases from J; junction bases left unmatched: 6. Germline V lookup: CDR1 SGHVS, CDR2 FNYEAQ. The CDR3 runs to 17 residues. CDR3 sequence (DNA): TGTGCCAGCAGCTTAGCACAGGGGACTAGCGCTCAAGAGACCCAGTACTTC. Amino acid sequence: CASSLAQGTSAQETQYF.

This clonotype was found once. The CDR3 does not close with the conserved phenylalanine or tryptophan, likely indicating a read error. The chain carries TRBV4-3 and TRBJ2-7; 7 positions agree with TRBD2. Trimming cost V 0 bases and J 5 bases; bases outside gene matches: 13. CDR1 is LGHNA, CDR2 YSLEER, per germline. The length of the CDR3 is 17 residues. CDR3 nucleotides: TGCGCCAGCAGCCAAGATAGGGCGACAGCGGGGCGGAACGAGCAGTACCTC. Translating gives CASSQDRATAGRNEQYL.

The chain uses TRBV6-2 or TRBV6-3 and TRBJ2-1; 7 nucleotides align to TRBD2. Germline V gene sequence: CDR1 MNHEY, CDR2 SVGEGT. Unmatched junction bases numbered 14, after V lost 11 bases and J lost 7 bases. CDR3 length: 14 residues. The CDR3 nucleotides read TGTGCCGCTCGACCCGGGACTACGGTGAATGAGCAGTTCTTC. It encodes CAARPGTTVNEQFF.

This clonotype was recorded a few times. The V call is TRBV30, the J call TRBJ2-7; 8 bases are a match to TRBD1. The CDR3 length is 11 residues. V shed 0 bases, J shed 12 bases, and the junction held 4 bases outside the gene matches. Germline V gene sequence: CDR1 GTSNPN, CDR2 SVGIG (reference sequence). CDR3 loop: CAWSVLGQAYF. Here the CDR3 DNA reads TGTGCCTGGAGTGTATTGGGACAGGCGTACTTC.

With respect to this clonotype: A much more abundant neighbour one base away suggests this may be a read error. The chain links TRBV7-9 to TRBJ2-4; a weak D match, TRBD2 (5 bases). This CDR3 is 19 amino acids long. Germline values: CDR1 SEHNR, CDR2 FQNEAQ (reference sequence). V was clipped by 5 bases and J by 0 bases, with 23 bases between them. The CDR3 nucleotides are TGTGCCAGCAGCCCCGTAAGCCTCCGCGGGCCGCGAGCCAAAAACATTCAGTACTTC. Its translation is CASSPVSLRGPRAKNIQYF. Supplemented by reference TRBV7-9 and TRBJ2-4, the full variable domain reads DTGVSQNPRHKITKRGQNVTFRCDPISEHNRLYWYRQTLGQGPEFLTYFQNEAQLEKSRLLSDRFSAERPKGSFSTLEIQRTEQGDSAMYLCASSPVSLRGPRAKNIQYFGAGTRLSVL.

With regard to this clonotype: A much larger clone is a single base away; this may be a read error. The chain is built from TRBV12-3 or TRBV12-4 and TRBJ2-5; TRBD1 aligns across 11 bases. CDR3 length: 14 amino acids. CDR3 region: CASSSPGQGGTLYF. DNA of the CDR3: TGTGCCAGCAGTTCTCCGGGACAGGGGGGGACCCTGTACTTC.

This clonotype has just a few counts. The V and J genes are TRBV10-1 and TRBJ2-2; 9 nucleotides align to TRBD2. The V gene's germline CDR1 is WNHNN and CDR2 SYGVQD (reference sequence). The V gene end was trimmed by 0 bases and the J gene end by 0 bases; junction bases not matched to a gene: 8. The CDR3 runs 19 residues. The CDR3 DNA sequence: TGCGCCAGCAGTGAGTCGGGTAGCGGGGGCCACGCGAACACCGGGGAGCTGTTTTTT. Its translation: CASSESGSGGHANTGELFF.

A few counts support this clonotype. This chain joins TRBV7-9 and TRBJ1-5, with D unresolved. The CDR3 has 17 residues. The V and J ends lost 1 base and 3 bases respectively, with 16 bases between them. Germline loops: CDR1 SEHNR, CDR2 FQNEAQ (reference sequence). The CDR3 sequence is CASSLELGTKINQPQHF. The CDR3 region has the DNA TGTGCCAGCAGCTTAGAGCTGGGAACTAAGATCAATCAGCCCCAGCATTTT. Full variable domain (missing parts from reference TRBV7-9 and TRBJ1-5): DTGVSQNPRHKITKRGQNVTFRCDPISEHNRLYWYRQTLGQGPEFLTYFQNEAQLEKSRLLSDRFSAERPKGSFSTLEIQRTEQGDSAMYLCASSLELGTKINQPQHFGDGTRLSIL.

This clonotype was recorded many times. The chain has TRBV7-7 and TRBJ2-4; D unclear. The CDR3 has 15 amino acids. V was trimmed by 6 bases and J by 0 bases, leaving 12 bases between them. CDR1 and CDR2 from the germline V gene are SSHAT and FNYEAQ (reference sequence). In DNA, the CDR3 is TGTGCCAGCAGACCCACAGTAGCAGCCAAAAACATTCAGTACTTC. This sequence encodes CASRPTVAAKNIQYF.

Notes on this clonotype: Given a much more abundant clone one base away, this may be a read error. In DNA form, the CDR3 reads TGCAGTGCTAGACTGGGGACTAGCTACGAGCAGTACTTC. Its protein product is CSARLGTSYEQYF. The rearrangement links TRBV20-1 to TRBJ2-7, with TRBD2 matching over 8 bases. Trimming at V came to 2 bases and at J to 3 bases, leaving 3 bases not matched to a gene. Germline lookup yields CDR1 DFQATT and CDR2 SNEGSKA (reference sequence). The CDR3 sequence is 13 residues long.

As for this clonotype: A much larger clone differs by one base, so this may be a read error. This chain links TRBV4-3 with TRBJ2-7, with a weak D call TRBD1 (5 bases). The V and J ends lost 1 base and 3 bases respectively, with 16 bases between them. CDR1 is LGHNA and CDR2 is YSLEER in the germline V gene. This CDR3 is 16 amino acids long. The DNA for the CDR3 is TGCGCCAGCAGCCAAGCCTGGGCAGGGTTTGGCTACGAGCAGTACTTC. It codes for CASSQAWAGFGYEQYF.